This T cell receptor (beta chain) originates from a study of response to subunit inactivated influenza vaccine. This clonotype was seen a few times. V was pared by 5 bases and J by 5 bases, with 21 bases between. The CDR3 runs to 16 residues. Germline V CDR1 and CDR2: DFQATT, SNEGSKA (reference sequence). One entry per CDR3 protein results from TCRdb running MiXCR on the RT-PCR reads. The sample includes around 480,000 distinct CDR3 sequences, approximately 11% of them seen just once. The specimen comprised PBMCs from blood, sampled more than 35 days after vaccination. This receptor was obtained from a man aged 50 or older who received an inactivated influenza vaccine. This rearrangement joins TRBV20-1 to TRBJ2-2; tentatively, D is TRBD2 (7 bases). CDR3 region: CSASPWGGASTGELFF. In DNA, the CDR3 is TGCAGTGCTTCCCCCTGGGGGGGGGCTAGTACCGGGGAGCTGTTTTTT.